The 25 T cell receptor beta chains below all came from one sample that was sequenced in a study of blood T cells in healthy people across ages. Through a sample-barcoded 5' primer and a J-beta primer mix, a second PCR was run for roughly 6 to 11 cycles. MiXCR was run by TCRdb on the 5' RACE reads, yielding one entry per CDR3 protein. This table holds more than 450,000 distinct CDR3 sequences, about 25% found once. These records were also assigned to another study, of T cells of mothers and their children.

The material sequenced was blood. The receptor set was obtained from a boy under 10 years old in good health.

The rearrangement joins TRBV12-3 or TRBV12-4 to TRBJ2-3, with D possibly matching TRBD2 (6 bases). V gave up 5 bases and J gave up 2 bases, with 17 bases separating them. The CDR3 is 16 amino acids. In DNA form, the CDR3 reads TGTGCCAGCAGTACCCTTCTAGCGCTATTCACAGATACGCAGTATTTT. The encoded protein is CASSTLLALFTDTQYF.

This sequence joins TRBV12-5 and TRBJ2-1, with TRBD2 matching over 8 bases. Germline loops: CDR1 LGHNT, CDR2 FRNRAP. The V and J ends lost 2 bases and 6 bases, in that order; junction bases with no gene match: 6. This CDR3 region has 15 residues. CDR3 in amino acids: CASGLSTGLGNEQFF. Written as DNA, the CDR3 is TGTGCTAGTGGTTTGTCGACGGGACTAGGCAATGAGCAGTTCTTC.

This clonotype appeared a few times. The chain has TRBV7-9 and TRBJ1-2, with D unresolved. Per germline, CDR1 SEHNR and CDR2 FQNEAQ (reference sequence). The CDR3 totals 13 residues. V was clipped by 0 bases and J by 4 bases, with 6 bases between them. CDR3 in DNA: TGTGCCAGCAGCTTAGCACTGGGCTATGGCTACACCTTC. Protein: CASSLALGYGYTF.

Only a few counts were recorded for this clonotype. The V gene is TRBV7-6, the J gene TRBJ1-2, with 9 bases fitting TRBD1. The CDR3 runs 15 residues. V shed 5 bases and J 8 bases; nucleotides not matched to a gene: 12. Germline V gives CDR1 SGHVS, CDR2 FNYEAQ. CDR3 DNA sequence: TGTGCCAGCAGCGATTCCCGGGACAGGGTTTTCGGCTACACCTTC. Amino acid sequence: CASSDSRDRVFGYTF.

Concerning this clonotype itself: Germline and junction disagree at one end, which may indicate a read error. The gene calls are TRBV20-1 and TRBJ2-1; TRBD2 matches at 12 bases. This CDR3 is 17 amino acids long. Germline V lookup: CDR1 DFQATT, CDR2 SNEGSKA (reference sequence). The CDR3 loop is CRSRGLAGLVPFNGQFF. In nucleotides, the CDR3 is TGCAGGTCGAGGGGACTAGCGGGCCTTGTCCCTTTCAATGGGCAGTTCTTC.

This chain links TRBV7-2 with TRBJ2-5, with a possible D match to TRBD1 (6 bases). V was cut by 6 bases and J by 5 bases, with 22 bases left in between. Looked up from germline, CDR1 is SGHTA and CDR2 is FQGNSA. This CDR3 contains 16 residues. The CDR3 spells CASRRGVTQGGETQYF. The CDR3 DNA sequence: TGTGCCAGCAGGAGAGGGGTCACACAGGGCGGGGAGACCCAGTACTTC.

The chain's CDR3 is CASSELGSDTQYF. For the CDR3, the DNA is TGTGCCAGCAGCGAACTAGGATCAGATACGCAGTATTTT. The chain combines TRBV7-2 with TRBJ2-3; tentatively, D is TRBD2 (5 bases). Between the trimmed V and J ends, which lost 5 bases and 4 bases, there was a span of 10 bases. This CDR3 has 13 residues. CDR1 and CDR2 (germline): SGHTA, FQGNSA.

The V call is TRBV29-1, the J call TRBJ2-2; D is possibly TRBD1 or TRBD2 (7 bases each). V shed 5 bases and J shed 5 bases, with 18 bases lying between them. Germline V gives CDR1 SQVTM, CDR2 ANQGSEA. The CDR3 loop spans 15 amino acids. CDR3 in amino acids: CSVKMTGRATGELFF. The CDR3 DNA reads TGCAGCGTTAAAATGACAGGGAGGGCGACCGGGGAGCTGTTTTTT.

The chain joins TRBV27 to TRBJ2-1; tentative D call: TRBD2 (5 bases). V was shortened by 5 bases and J by 8 bases, with 13 bases between the two germline ends. Germline V gene lookup returns CDR1 MNHEY and CDR2 SMNVEV (reference sequence). The CDR3 loop spans 13 amino acids. The CDR3 loop is CASSAGPLDEQFF. CDR3 DNA sequence: TGTGCCAGCAGTGCGGGTCCCCTGGATGAGCAGTTCTTC.

The chain combines TRBV12-5 with TRBJ1-5; D gene uncertain. Germline values: CDR1 LGHNT, CDR2 FRNRAP. Trimming removed 0 bases at V and 10 bases at J, with 4 bases between. The CDR3 extends over 11 amino acids. CDR3 DNA: TGTGCTAGTGGTTTGGTAAATCCCCAGCATTTT. This sequence encodes CASGLVNPQHF.

The table lists this clonotype with many counts. The V call is TRBV7-2, the J call TRBJ2-5; TRBD2 aligns across 9 bases. The CDR3 consists of 14 residues. Trimming cost V 0 bases and J 5 bases; bases outside gene matches: 1. Germline loops: CDR1 SGHTA, CDR2 FQGNSA. CDR3 in amino acids: CASSLALAGETQYF. CDR3 coding DNA: TGTGCCAGCAGCTTAGCACTAGCGGGTGAGACCCAGTACTTC.

This chain joins TRBV15 and TRBJ1-1, with D unclear. The CDR3 runs 15 residues. The V end was cut by 0 bases, the J end by 1 base, with 9 bases between. Germline V CDR1 and CDR2: LNHNV, YYDKDF (reference sequence). CDR3 amino acids: CATSRDRVGNTEAFF. CDR3 coding DNA: TGTGCCACCAGCAGAGATAGGGTAGGGAACACTGAAGCTTTCTTT.

The chain joins TRBV2 to TRBJ2-7; 8 bases match TRBD1. This CDR3 is built from 15 residues. V lost 0 bases and J lost 2; bases outside the gene matches: 3. CDR1 is SNHLY and CDR2 is FYNNEI in the germline V gene. CDR3 region: CASSEAAGQAYEQYF. CDR3 nucleotide sequence: TGTGCCAGCAGTGAAGCGGCGGGACAGGCCTACGAGCAGTACTTC. Supplemented by reference TRBV2 and TRBJ2-7, the full variable domain reads EPEVTQTPSHQVTQMGQEVILRCVPISNHLYFYWYRQILGQKVEFLVSFYNNEISEKSEIFDDQFSVERPDGSNFTLKIRSTKLEDSAMYFCASSEAAGQAYEQYFGPGTRLTVT.

This clonotype has only a few counts. The chain has TRBV2 and TRBJ2-5; 8 bases align to TRBD1. The DNA matches TRBJ2-1 better at its end, which makes the J call doubtful. The CDR3 consists of 13 residues. Germline CDR1 and CDR2: SNHLY and FYNNEI. The CDR3 bases are TGTGCCAGCAGTCTGACAGGGGTCGATGAGCAGTTCTTC. Translation gives CASSLTGVDEQFF.

The chain uses TRBV13 and TRBJ1-4; TRBD1 matches at 7 bases. From germline, CDR1 is PRHDT and CDR2 FYEKMQ (reference sequence). With V trimmed by 5 bases and J by 8 bases, 8 bases remained unmatched. The CDR3 has 14 amino acids. The DNA of the CDR3 is TGTGCCAGCAGCGCGGGACAGCGGCCCGAAAAACTGTTTTTT. This translates into CASSAGQRPEKLFF.

This clonotype was counted only a few times. The chain links TRBV20-1 to TRBJ1-1; 8 positions match TRBD1. Per the germline V gene, CDR1 is DFQATT and CDR2 is SNEGSKA (reference sequence). V shed 5 bases and J 5 bases; nucleotides not matched to a gene: 10. CDR3 length equals 14 residues. The CDR3 sequence is CSALTPTGVTEAFF. CDR3 DNA sequence: TGCAGTGCTTTAACCCCGACAGGGGTGACTGAAGCTTTCTTT.

The chain combines TRBV15 with TRBJ2-5, with D perhaps given as TRBD1 or TRBD2 (5 bases each). CDR1 is LNHNV, CDR2 YYDKDF, per germline (reference sequence). This CDR3 comprises 13 residues. Between the trimmed V and J ends, which lost 5 bases and 4 bases, there was a span of 11 bases. The chain's CDR3 is CATSGRGVETQYF. In DNA, the CDR3 is TGTGCCACCAGCGGACGAGGGGTAGAGACCCAGTACTTC.

This clonotype was seen a single time. The junction departs from the called germline gene at one end, perhaps through a read error. J is TRBJ2-2 and V is TRBV19; D possibly corresponds to TRBD1 (5 bases). The CDR3 has 18 amino acids. Germline V CDR1 and CDR2: LNHDA, SQIVND (reference sequence). The CDR3 bases are TGTGCCAGTAGTGTAGAAGCTTGGGGCAGGGTGACCACCGGGGAGCTGTTTTTT. Its protein product is CASSVEAWGRVTTGELFF.

This clonotype appeared a few times. The chain is built from TRBV12-3 or TRBV12-4 and TRBJ2-1; D possibly corresponds to TRBD1 (5 bases). The CDR3 is 11 amino acids. Deletions cut 5 bases from V and 12 bases from J, with 11 bases between. The CDR3 sequence is CASSTFQGQFF. The DNA for the CDR3 is TGTGCCAGCAGTACCTTTCAGGGGCAGTTCTTC.

This clonotype has more than one count but fewer than ten. The rearrangement joins TRBV12-3 or TRBV12-4 to TRBJ1-3; TRBD1 is a possible D gene (5 bases). Trimming pared 8 bases from V and 12 bases from J, leaving 17 bases between. The CDR3 loop spans 12 amino acids. The CDR3 is CASHPGTVGIYF. The CDR3 DNA reads TGTGCCAGCCACCCCGGGACGGTTGGCATATATTTT.

J is TRBJ2-5 and V is TRBV6-2 or TRBV6-3; no reliable D call. Judging by the DNA end, TRBJ2-7 fits better; the J call may be wrong. The CDR3 extends over 13 amino acids. Germline V gene lookup returns CDR1 MNHEY and CDR2 SVGEGT. The CDR3 bases are TGTGCCAGCAGTTACCAAGGGTCCTACGAGCAGTACGTC. It specifies CASSYQGSYEQYV.

In DNA, the CDR3 is TGCGCCAGCAGCTTGGGACGCGGGGGCGCAGATACGCAGTATTTT. It specifies CASSLGRGGADTQYF. The genes are TRBV5-1 and TRBJ2-3; perhaps TRBD2 as D (7 bases). V was cut by 0 bases and J by 4 bases, with 12 bases left in between. There are 15 residues in the CDR3. Germline V gene sequence: CDR1 SGHRS, CDR2 YFSETQ.

This CDR3 is CASSQGQGANNEQFF. The DNA of the CDR3 is TGTGCCAGCAGCCAAGGACAGGGGGCTAACAATGAGCAGTTCTTC. The V and J genes are TRBV14 and TRBJ2-5, with 10 bases aligning to TRBD1. The DNA end is more similar to TRBJ2-1, so the J call may be wrong. This CDR3 has 15 amino acids. The germline gives CDR1 SGHDN, CDR2 FVKESK.

Here the CDR3 DNA reads TGTGCCAGCAGCCTATCCGGGGACACTGAAGCTTTCTTT. Its protein is CASSLSGDTEAFF. The chain has TRBV7-9 and TRBJ1-1, with D unclear. CDR1 is SEHNR, CDR2 FQNEAQ, per germline (reference sequence). Between the trimmed V and J ends, which lost 5 bases and 3 bases, there was a span of 10 bases. This CDR3 region has 13 residues.

The CDR3 sequence is CASSSQGLGYGYTF. In nucleotides, the CDR3 is TGTGCCAGCAGTTCCCAGGGGCTGGGCTATGGCTACACCTTC. The chain uses TRBV12-3 or TRBV12-4 and TRBJ1-2; D is perhaps TRBD1 (6 bases). V lost 4 bases to trimming and J lost 4 bases, with 13 bases between them. The CDR3 sequence is 14 residues long.